One and the same sample provided the 30 T cell receptor beta chains below, sequenced in a study of patients and donors after allogeneic stem cell transplantation. TCRdb called the RT-PCR reads again in MiXCR, with one record for every CDR3 protein. The data contain around 240,000 distinct CDR3 sequences, 11% to 15% of them seen just once; the ten biggest clones take up approximately 10%. Sequenced sample: blood, either unsorted or a sorted T cell fraction (not recorded which). Every receptor here comes from a human donor who was either an allogeneic HSCT recipient or a stem cell or donor lymphocyte infusion donor (not recorded which). It is not recorded whose cells these are; they may come from a transplant donor.

This clonotype was recorded many times. This chain uses TRBV6-1 with TRBJ2-1, with D maybe TRBD1 (5 bases). From germline, CDR1 is MNHNS and CDR2 SASEGT. V was pared by 5 bases and J by 6 bases, with 11 bases between. The CDR3 sequence is 13 residues long. For the CDR3, the DNA is TGTGCCAGCAGTCAACGCCAGGGCAATGAGCAGTTCTTC. It codes for CASSQRQGNEQFF.

DNA for the CDR3: TGCAGTGCCTCCGCGGGACTCCACTACAATGAGCAGTTCTTC. This translates into CSASAGLHYNEQFF. The gene calls are TRBV20-1 and TRBJ2-1, with D maybe TRBD2 (6 bases). Germline CDR1 and CDR2: DFQATT and SNEGSKA (reference sequence). V dropped 6 bases and J dropped 3 bases, with 15 bases sitting between them. The length of the CDR3 is 14 residues.

At least ten counts were recorded for this clonotype. V usage is TRBV4-2 and J usage is TRBJ2-5, with TRBD2 matching 10 bases. The V and J ends lost 1 base and 1 base, in that order; junction bases with no gene match: 3. There are 16 residues in the CDR3. The V gene's germline CDR1 is LGHNA and CDR2 YNFKEQ. This chain's CDR3 is CASSQGTSGAQETQYF. CDR3 DNA: TGTGCCAGCAGCCAAGGAACTAGCGGGGCCCAAGAGACCCAGTACTTC.

The chain recombines TRBV5-1 with TRBJ1-3, with 8 positions matching TRBD1. Trimming took 2 bases from V and 1 from J; bases not matched to a gene: 8. In germline, CDR1 is SGHRS, CDR2 YFSETQ. The CDR3 has 17 residues. The CDR3 reads CASSLFGQGGSGNTIYF. The CDR3 DNA is TGCGCCAGCAGCTTATTCGGACAGGGAGGTTCTGGAAACACCATATATTTT.

This clonotype was seen a few times. The V gene is TRBV25-1, the J gene TRBJ2-5; weak D call: TRBD2 (5 bases). Germline-derived CDR1 and CDR2 are MGHDK and SYGVNS. V was clipped by 2 bases and J by 5 bases, with 12 bases between them. This CDR3 comprises 14 residues. CDR3 sequence reads: CASSEPRTGETQYF. DNA for the CDR3: TGTGCCAGCAGTGAACCGCGGACGGGGGAGACCCAGTACTTC. The full variable domain, in which reference TRBV25-1 and TRBJ2-5 provide the parts outside the CDR3, is EADIYQTPRYLVIGTGKKITLECSQTMGHDKMYWYQQDPGMELHLIHYSYGVNSTEKGDLSSESTVSRIRTEHFPLTLESARPSHTSQYLCASSEPRTGETQYFGPGTRLLVL.

This clonotype was seen many times. The rearrangement uses TRBV20-1 and TRBJ1-1; 8 bases are shared with TRBD1. The CDR3 extends over 14 amino acids. Germline V gives CDR1 DFQATT, CDR2 SNEGSKA (reference sequence). Trimming cost V 3 bases and J 5 bases; bases outside gene matches: 8. CDR3 nucleotides: TGCAGTGCTAGTCGGGGGACAGGAGGTACTGAAGCTTTCTTT. It yields the protein CSASRGTGGTEAFF.

This clonotype came up a few times. The J gene is TRBJ2-7, the V gene TRBV25-1; TRBD2 matches 13 bases. Germline CDR1 is MGHDK and CDR2 is SYGVNS. The CDR3 length is 16 residues. V trimming: 3 bases; J trimming: 2 bases; junction bases outside the gene matches: 4. The CDR3 loop reads CASSEGLAGSAYEQYF. Written as DNA, the CDR3 is TGTGCCAGCAGTGAGGGACTAGCGGGGTCCGCCTACGAGCAGTACTTC.

This clonotype was recorded a few times. This sequence joins TRBV5-1 and TRBJ2-3; no clear D gene. The germline V gene encodes CDR1 SGHRS and CDR2 YFSETQ. V dropped 4 bases and J dropped 5 bases, with 14 bases sitting between them. CDR3 size: 14 residues. The CDR3 nucleotides are TGCGCCAGCAGCATTAAAGGGTCGCAAGATACGCAGTATTTT. It is translated as CASSIKGSQDTQYF.

In this sample, this clonotype turned up many times. The rearrangement joins TRBV6-5 to TRBJ1-1; D unresolved. Germline V gives CDR1 MNHEY, CDR2 SVGAGI. The CDR3 consists of 14 residues. Between the trimmed V and J ends, which lost 4 bases and 3 bases, there was a span of 12 bases. The CDR3, as DNA: TGTGCCAGCAGTTTAAGGCCGACTCACACTGAAGCTTTCTTT. As protein: CASSLRPTHTEAFF.

The gene calls are TRBV20-1 and TRBJ1-5; D not certain. Deletions cut 4 bases from V and 3 bases from J, with 10 bases between. This CDR3 spans 13 amino acids. Germline CDR1 DFQATT, CDR2 SNEGSKA (reference sequence). The CDR3 coding sequence is TGCAGTGCTATATCTGCTTTCAATCAGCCCCAGCATTTT. Protein sequence: CSAISAFNQPQHF.

This clonotype was recorded a few times. The gene calls are TRBV2 and TRBJ2-1, with 9 bases matching TRBD2. The CDR3 covers 14 residues. J lost 7 bases, V lost 7 bases, and 8 bases had no gene match. Germline values: CDR1 SNHLY, CDR2 FYNNEI. The CDR3 loop is CASIQAGGWNEQFF. In DNA form, the CDR3 reads TGTGCCAGCATCCAAGCGGGAGGATGGAATGAGCAGTTCTTC.

There are a few counts of this clonotype. J is TRBJ1-1 and V is TRBV28; D gene ambiguous. Per germline, CDR1 MDHEN and CDR2 SYDVKM. The length of the CDR3 is 12 residues. Trimming shortened V by 3 bases and J by 0 bases, and 2 bases separated the two germline ends. CDR3 loop: CASSLLNTEAFF. CDR3 in DNA: TGTGCCAGCAGTTTGTTGAACACTGAAGCTTTCTTT.

The CDR3 loop is CAWRWGQANTEAFF. In nucleotides, the CDR3 is TGTGCCTGGCGTTGGGGACAGGCGAACACTGAAGCTTTCTTT. This rearrangement joins TRBV30 to TRBJ1-1; 8 positions match TRBD1. Per the germline V gene, CDR1 is GTSNPN and CDR2 is SVGIG (reference sequence). V lost 5 bases, J lost 1 base, and 6 bases stayed unmatched. The CDR3 contains 14 residues.

In its sample, this clonotype was seen a few times. This chain connects TRBV10-2 to TRBJ2-1; D might be TRBD2 (5 bases). The germline V gene has CDR1 WSHSY and CDR2 SAAADI. This CDR3 spans 12 amino acids. Trimming took off 8 bases at V and 7 bases at J, with 12 bases between the two ends. Here the CDR3 DNA reads TGCGCCAGCCAGGAGGTTAAGAATGAGCAGTTCTTC. Translation: CASQEVKNEQFF.

This clonotype was recorded many times. This sequence joins TRBV20-1 and TRBJ2-5; 9 positions match TRBD1. After removal of 6 bases from V and 5 bases from J, the junction contained 10 bases not matched to a gene. CDR1 is DFQATT, CDR2 SNEGSKA, per germline (reference sequence). This CDR3 has 14 amino acids. Written as DNA, the CDR3 is TGCAGTGCGACCCGGACAGGGGAAACCGAGACCCAGTACTTC. This translates into CSATRTGETETQYF.

The chain uses TRBV5-1 and TRBJ2-3, with a possible D match to TRBD2 (5 bases). Germline V lookup: CDR1 SGHRS, CDR2 YFSETQ. This CDR3 spans 15 amino acids. Trimming left V 0 bases short and J 0 bases short, with 8 bases between. CDR3 bases: TGCGCCAGCAGCTTGGAGAGCGGTAGCACAGATACGCAGTATTTT. This translates into CASSLESGSTDTQYF.

This clonotype occurred a few times. The gene calls are TRBV29-1 and TRBJ2-2, with TRBD1 as a possible D gene (5 bases). CDR1 is SQVTM, CDR2 ANQGSEA, per germline. With 4 bases removed from V and 4 bases from J, the gap between germline ends came to 10 bases. The CDR3 is 13 amino acids. This chain's CDR3 is CSVGGLLTGELFF. In nucleotides, the CDR3 is TGCAGCGTTGGGGGCTTGCTCACCGGGGAGCTGTTTTTT.

In the case of this clonotype: The junction does not match germline at one end; this may be a read error. V usage is TRBV14 and J usage is TRBJ2-1, with TRBD2 matching over 11 bases. Germline V gene lookup returns CDR1 SGHDN and CDR2 FVKESK. This CDR3 contains 15 residues. The CDR3 nucleotides read TGTGCCAGCAGCCACTGGACTAGCGGGTCCAATCAGCAGTTCTTC. Its translation is CASSHWTSGSNQQFF.

The rearrangement joins TRBV6-1 to TRBJ1-6; D uncertain. The CDR3 sequence is 17 residues long. From germline, CDR1 is MNHNS and CDR2 SASEGT. Trimming took off 1 base at V and 4 bases at J, with 14 bases between the two ends. CDR3 region: CASSEDVGLAYNSPLHF. Written as DNA, the CDR3 is TGTGCCAGCAGTGAAGATGTAGGGTTGGCATATAATTCACCCCTCCACTTT.

The table lists this clonotype with many counts. The chain couples TRBV10-3 to TRBJ2-5; 7 bases line up with TRBD2. CDR3 length equals 15 residues. CDR1 and CDR2 (germline): ENHRY, SYGVKD. V was pared by 3 bases and J by 1 base, with 5 bases of the junction left unmatched. The CDR3 region has the DNA TGTGCCATCAGTGATCTCTGGGGGGGCCAAGAGACCCAGTACTTC. Amino acid sequence: CAISDLWGGQETQYF.

The chain employs TRBV27 and TRBJ1-4; maybe TRBD1 (6 bases). The CDR3 is 12 amino acids. From germline, CDR1 is MNHEY and CDR2 SMNVEV (reference sequence). Trimming removed 3 bases at V and 7 bases at J, with 6 bases between. The CDR3 here is CASSFRGEKLFF. CDR3 nucleotide sequence: TGTGCCAGCAGTTTCAGGGGTGAAAAACTGTTTTTT. Complete variable domain (other parts from reference TRBV27 and TRBJ1-4): EAQVTQNPRYLITVTGKKLTVTCSQNMNHEYMSWYRQDPGLGLRQIYYSMNVEVTDKGDVPEGYKVSRKEKRNFPLILESPSPNQTSLYFCASSFRGEKLFFGSGTQLSVL.

V gene TRBV11-2 combines with J gene TRBJ2-2; D might be TRBD1 (5 bases). The germline V gene encodes CDR1 SGHAT and CDR2 FQNNGV. The CDR3 consists of 16 residues. Trimming cost V 1 base and J 6 bases, with 15 bases left between them. CDR3 sequence: CASSLVLAGPAGELFF. The CDR3 nucleotides are TGTGCCAGCAGCTTAGTGTTGGCAGGGCCCGCCGGGGAGCTGTTTTTT. The entire variable domain, with the rest obtained from reference TRBV11-2 and TRBJ2-2, is as follows: EAGVAQSPRYKIIEKRQSVAFWCNPISGHATLYWYQQILGQGPKLLIQFQNNGVVDDSQLPKDRFSAERLKGVDSTLKIQPAKLEDSAVYLCASSLVLAGPAGELFFGEGSRLTVL.

The J gene is TRBJ1-1, the V gene TRBV12-3 or TRBV12-4; 8 positions agree with TRBD1. CDR3 length: 13 residues. V trimming: 6 bases; J trimming: 11 bases; junction bases outside the gene matches: 11. CDR3 in amino acids: CASRYSTGGEAFF. Written as DNA, the CDR3 is TGTGCCAGCAGATACTCAACAGGGGGGGAGGCTTTCTTT.

CDR3 DNA sequence: TGTGCCAGCAGACGACAGGGCCTCAACACTGAAGCTTTCTTT. Translating it yields CASRRQGLNTEAFF. V is TRBV7-3 and J is TRBJ1-1; 7 nucleotides agree with TRBD1. Germline CDR1 SGHTA, CDR2 FQGTGA. The CDR3 spans 14 residues. The trim removed 6 bases at V and 2 bases at J, leaving 6 bases unmatched.

A few counts support this clonotype. The chain links TRBV23-1 to TRBJ2-1; D is tentatively TRBD1 or TRBD2 (5 bases each). TRBV23-1 is an ORF, with its function uncertain. Trimming stripped 3 bases from V and 6 bases from J, with 6 bases between. The CDR3 extends over 12 amino acids. The CDR3 DNA reads TGCGCCAGCAGTCACGGGACCAATGAGCAGTTCTTC. Its protein product is CASSHGTNEQFF.

V gene TRBV6-2 or TRBV6-3 combines with J gene TRBJ1-2; D unclear. This CDR3 is built from 15 residues. The germline V gene has CDR1 MNHEY and CDR2 SVGEGT. V lost 6 bases, J lost 4 bases, and 18 bases lay in between. CDR3 region: CASSLSPPALYGYTF. The CDR3 nucleotides read TGTGCCAGCAGCCTAAGTCCCCCGGCCCTCTATGGCTACACCTTC.

The chain joins TRBV6-1 to TRBJ2-1, with D possibly matching TRBD1 (6 bases). The CDR3 contains 13 residues. Germline V gene lookup returns CDR1 MNHNS and CDR2 SASEGT. Trimming stripped 6 bases from V and 5 bases from J, with 11 bases between. This chain's CDR3 is CASRMDRNNEQFF. The CDR3 nucleotides read TGTGCCAGCAGAATGGACAGAAACAATGAGCAGTTCTTC.

This chain connects TRBV6-1 to TRBJ1-1, with D maybe TRBD1 (6 bases). The V gene's germline CDR1 is MNHNS and CDR2 SASEGT. The V and J ends lost 2 bases and 1 base respectively, with 11 bases between them. The CDR3 has 15 residues. CDR3 nucleotide sequence: TGTGCCAGCAGTGAACCAGGGGCCCCGAACACTGAAGCTTTCTTT. Amino acid sequence: CASSEPGAPNTEAFF.

The sample holds a few counts of this clonotype. Here the CDR3 reads CASSLEAGSYGYTF. The DNA of the CDR3 is TGCGCCAGCAGCTTGGAAGCAGGATCCTATGGCTACACCTTC. The V and J genes are TRBV5-1 and TRBJ1-2, with no clear D. Germline V lookup: CDR1 SGHRS, CDR2 YFSETQ. The CDR3 consists of 14 residues. The V and J ends lost 0 bases and 4 bases respectively, with 10 bases between them.

This clonotype was seen many times. The chain uses TRBV20-1 and TRBJ2-7; TRBD2 matches 11 bases. V gave up 2 bases and J gave up 3 bases; unmatched junction bases: 9. Germline V lookup: CDR1 DFQATT, CDR2 SNEGSKA (reference sequence). The CDR3 contains 16 residues. The CDR3 nucleotides read TGCAGTGCTAGATCGACTAGCGGGGCCACAGTCTACGAGCAGTACTTC. Protein sequence: CSARSTSGATVYEQYF.